One and the same sample provided the 32 T cell receptor beta chains below, sequenced in a study of blood T cell repertoires in COVID-19. The method was immunoSEQ multiplex PCR; TCRdb's version includes in-frame clones alone and lacks a portion of them. The table shows some 41,000 clones, with 80% to 90% occurring only once. The sample comprised peripheral blood. Receptors were obtained from a man between 40 and 49 years old with active COVID-19.

The rearrangement uses TRBV7-6 and TRBJ2-7; no reliable D call. Germline V gene sequence: CDR1 SGHVS, CDR2 FNYEAQ. V lost 3 bases, J lost 2 bases, and 11 bases lay in between. The CDR3 spans 14 residues. CDR3 nucleotides: TGTGCCAGCAGCTTCTCACCTAAACCCTACGAGCAGTACTTC. Translating it yields CASSFSPKPYEQYF.

The chain joins TRBV9 to TRBJ1-1, with D unclear. The germline V gene encodes CDR1 SGDLS and CDR2 YYNGEE. Trimming removed 6 bases from V and 4 bases from J, with 16 bases in between. CDR3 size: 14 residues. CDR3 amino acids: CASNSVGLSTEAFF. The CDR3 DNA is TGTGCCAGCAACTCAGTCGGGTTGAGCACTGAAGCTTTCTTT.

This sequence joins TRBV11-2 and TRBJ2-5, with 7 positions matching TRBD1. Germline CDR1 is SGHAT and CDR2 is FQNNGV. The junction had 7 bases not matched to a gene; V was cut back by 6 bases and J by 6 bases. This CDR3 contains 13 residues. The CDR3 DNA is TGTGCCAGCAGTCTCGACAGGGACCAGACCCAGTACTTC. This sequence encodes CASSLDRDQTQYF.

This clone was counted a single time. J is TRBJ2-7 and V is TRBV19; 9 nucleotides agree with TRBD1. V shed 5 bases and J 5 bases; nucleotides not matched to a gene: 7. The CDR3 loop spans 14 amino acids. Germline V CDR1 and CDR2: LNHDA, SQIVND (reference sequence). CDR3 nucleotide sequence: TGTGCCAGTAGTGACAGGGGGAATGAGGACGAGCAGTACTTC. Protein: CASSDRGNEDEQYF.

The chain combines TRBV7-9 with TRBJ2-1; a possible D gene is TRBD1 (5 bases). V was trimmed by 1 base and J by 9 bases, leaving 10 bases between them. Germline V lookup: CDR1 SEHNR, CDR2 FQNEAQ (reference sequence). CDR3 length: 13 amino acids. CDR3 residues: CASSLEGVGEQFF. For the CDR3, the DNA is TGTGCCAGCAGCTTAGAAGGGGTGGGTGAGCAGTTCTTC.

The CDR3: CASSLSGSSGTEAFF. The CDR3 region has the DNA TGTGCCAGCAGCTTATCCGGGTCCAGTGGGACTGAAGCTTTCTTT. This chain joins TRBV7-8 and TRBJ1-1; D not resolved. Germline V CDR1 and CDR2: SGHVS, FQNEAQ. This CDR3 is 15 amino acids long. Trimming pared 2 bases from V and 5 bases from J, leaving 15 bases between.

This clone was recorded only once. CDR3 sequence: CASSAEPLVEQYF. CDR3 coding DNA: TGCGCCAGCAGTGCCGAGCCGCTCGTGGAGCAGTACTTC. V gene TRBV10-1 combines with J gene TRBJ2-7; D gene unclear. This CDR3 has 13 residues. Trimming took 4 bases from V and 7 from J, leaving 14 bases between them. CDR1 is WNHNN and CDR2 is SYGVQD in the germline V gene (reference sequence).

Comments on this clone: One end of the junction does not line up with germline, which may come from a read error. The CDR3 bases are TGTGCCTGGAGTGTGGGGACATTTTCCTCCAACGAGCAGTACTTC. This translates into CAWSVGTFSSNEQYF. The chain recombines TRBV30 with TRBJ2-7, with D tentatively TRBD1 (6 bases). This CDR3 has 15 residues. From germline, CDR1 is GTSNPN and CDR2 SVGIG (reference sequence).

This chain uses TRBV15 with TRBJ2-1; D is undetermined. The germline V gene has CDR1 LNHNV and CDR2 YYDKDF (reference sequence). There are 11 residues in the CDR3. The V and J ends lost 4 bases and 6 bases respectively, with 4 bases between them. CDR3 loop: CATSTRNEQFF. As DNA, the CDR3 is TGTGCCACCAGCACCCGCAATGAGCAGTTCTTC. Full variable domain (outside the CDR3, taken from reference TRBV15 and TRBJ2-1): DAMVIQNPRYQVTQFGKPVTLSCSQTLNHNVMYWYQQKSSQAPKLLFHYYDKDFNNEADTPDNFQSRRPNTSFCFLDIRSPGLGDTAMYLCATSTRNEQFFGPGTRLTVL.

This rearrangement joins TRBV9 to TRBJ2-7; TRBD1 is a possible D gene (5 bases). The germline V gene has CDR1 SGDLS and CDR2 YYNGEE. Trimming took 3 bases from V and 1 from J, leaving 11 bases between them. The CDR3 spans 14 residues. CDR3 protein: CASSASRQSYEQYF. In nucleotides, the CDR3 is TGTGCCAGCAGCGCGTCAAGACAGTCCTACGAGCAGTACTTC.

This rearrangement joins TRBV5-1 to TRBJ1-1; D might be TRBD1 (6 bases). Trimming took off 4 bases at V and 4 bases at J, with 20 bases between the two ends. The CDR3 contains 16 residues. Germline V gives CDR1 SGHRS, CDR2 YFSETQ. CDR3 sequence reads: CASSPGAGAGVTEAFF. The CDR3 bases are TGCGCCAGCAGCCCTGGTGCAGGGGCAGGAGTCACTGAAGCTTTCTTT.

The chain uses TRBV27 and TRBJ2-3; D may be TRBD2 (6 bases). V dropped 5 bases and J dropped 5 bases, with 11 bases sitting between them. The CDR3 runs to 13 residues. Germline CDR1 is MNHEY and CDR2 is SMNVEV (reference sequence). CDR3 coding DNA: TGTGCCAGCAGTCAAGGGCGGGAAGATACGCAGTATTTT. It encodes CASSQGREDTQYF.

V usage is TRBV4-1 and J usage is TRBJ2-1, with a possible D match to TRBD1 (6 bases). Trimming took off 1 base at V and 6 bases at J, with 10 bases between the two ends. CDR3 length: 14 residues. Germline V lookup: CDR1 MGHRA, CDR2 YSYEKL. As DNA, the CDR3 is TGCGCCAGCAGCCAAGCCAGGGGAGTCAATGAGCAGTTCTTC. As protein: CASSQARGVNEQFF.

V and J are TRBV7-2 and TRBJ2-3; 7 nucleotides align to TRBD2. CDR1 SGHTA and CDR2 FQGNSA come from the germline V gene. The CDR3 totals 16 residues. V lost 2 bases to trimming and J lost 6 bases; unmatched junction nucleotides: 11. CDR3 nucleotide sequence: TGTGCCAGCAGCTTAAACCCAGCGGGGAGTTGGGATACGCAGTATTTT. This gives the protein CASSLNPAGSWDTQYF.

The chain carries TRBV6-6 and TRBJ1-2; 9 positions match TRBD1. Germline V gene data show CDR1 as MNHNY and CDR2 as SVGAGI (reference sequence). V shed 5 bases and J 8 bases; nucleotides not matched to a gene: 12. The CDR3 sequence is 15 residues long. In nucleotides, the CDR3 is TGTGCCAGCAGTCCGGACCTGGGACAGGGAGAAGGCTACACCTTC. Protein: CASSPDLGQGEGYTF.

The chain links TRBV15 to TRBJ1-2; D might be TRBD1 (6 bases). Trimming removed 0 bases at V and 4 bases at J, with 9 bases between. The CDR3 is made up of 14 amino acids. Germline V gene sequence: CDR1 LNHNV, CDR2 YYDKDF (reference sequence). CDR3 coding DNA: TGTGCCACCAGCAGAGAGAACAGGGTCTATGGCTACACCTTC. This translates into CATSRENRVYGYTF. The variable domain in full, completed from reference TRBV15 and TRBJ1-2, reads DAMVIQNPRYQVTQFGKPVTLSCSQTLNHNVMYWYQQKSSQAPKLLFHYYDKDFNNEADTPDNFQSRRPNTSFCFLDIRSPGLGDTAMYLCATSRENRVYGYTFGSGTRLTVV.

This clone was seen a few times. V and J are TRBV2 and TRBJ2-1; 7 positions match TRBD1. V shed 6 bases and J 10 bases; nucleotides not matched to a gene: 6. The CDR3 sequence is 12 residues long. Per germline, CDR1 SNHLY and CDR2 FYNNEI. The CDR3 DNA follows: TGTGCCAGCAGGGCTCCGGGACAGGAGCAGTTCTTC. As protein: CASRAPGQEQFF.

V is TRBV13 and J is TRBJ2-7, with D tentatively TRBD1 (6 bases). From germline, CDR1 is PRHDT and CDR2 FYEKMQ (reference sequence). Trimming shortened V by 5 bases and J by 7 bases, and 21 bases separated the two germline ends. There are 15 residues in the CDR3. The CDR3 DNA follows: TGTGCCAGCAGCCGATCCCCCGACAGGCCCCTGGAGCAGTACTTC. Translated, it gives CASSRSPDRPLEQYF.

A note on this clone: A read error may produce the germline difference seen at one junction end. This chain uses TRBV4-1 with TRBJ2-1; 7 bases are shared with TRBD2. The CDR3 is 15 residues long. CDR1 and CDR2 (germline): MGHRA, YSYEKL. The CDR3 nucleotides read TGCGCCAGCAGCAAAGATGGACTAGACGGCAATGAGCAGTTCTTC. Protein: CASSKDGLDGNEQFF.

V is TRBV24-1 and J is TRBJ2-1; 9 nucleotides align to TRBD2. This CDR3 is 21 amino acids long. With 3 bases clipped from V and 0 bases from J, the junction kept 17 bases outside the gene matches. CDR1 and CDR2 from the germline V gene are KGHDR and SFDVKD. This CDR3 is CATSDPLAGLKTLSSYNEQFF. Written as DNA, the CDR3 is TGTGCCACCAGTGATCCTCTAGCGGGACTCAAGACTTTGAGCTCCTACAATGAGCAGTTCTTC.

The V call is TRBV7-3, the J call TRBJ2-7; 9 nucleotides line up with TRBD2. CDR1 and CDR2 from the germline V gene are SGHTA and FQGTGA. This CDR3 is 15 amino acids long. The V segment lost 2 bases and the J segment 0 bases; nucleotides outside the gene matches: 2. The chain's CDR3 is CASSLAGGSSYEQYF. The CDR3 DNA sequence: TGTGCCAGCAGCTTAGCGGGAGGGAGCTCCTACGAGCAGTACTTC.

The chain uses TRBV7-6 and TRBJ1-5; no clear D gene. Germline V gene lookup returns CDR1 SGHVS and CDR2 FNYEAQ. This CDR3 spans 13 amino acids. V was clipped by 0 bases and J by 5 bases, with 5 bases between them. The CDR3 bases are TGTGCCAGCAGCTTAGCCCAGTATCAGCCCCAGCATTTT. It translates to CASSLAQYQPQHF.

The chain joins TRBV5-1 to TRBJ2-1; perhaps TRBD2 as D (6 bases). From germline, CDR1 is SGHRS and CDR2 YFSETQ. Trimming removed 2 bases from V and 3 bases from J, with 18 bases in between. The CDR3 spans 17 residues. The DNA for the CDR3 is TGCGCCAGCAGCTTATTGGGACTCAGTTTAGGCTACAATGAGCAGTTCTTC. Translation: CASSLLGLSLGYNEQFF.

This chain connects TRBV5-5 to TRBJ1-2; tentative D call: TRBD1 (6 bases). V was clipped by 0 bases and J by 6 bases, with 15 bases between them. Germline assignment: CDR1 SGHKS and CDR2 YYEKEE (reference sequence). The CDR3 extends over 15 amino acids. The CDR3 nucleotides read TGTGCCAGCAGCTTGGAGTGGGGGCCCTGGGATGGCTACACCTTC. It codes for CASSLEWGPWDGYTF.

The V call is TRBV15, the J call TRBJ2-7, with 11 positions matching TRBD2. V gave up 2 bases and J gave up 3 bases; unmatched junction bases: 3. This CDR3 contains 15 residues. Germline V CDR1 and CDR2: LNHNV, YYDKDF (reference sequence). The CDR3 DNA reads as TGTGCCACCAGCAGAACTAGCGGGAGTGTCTACGAGCAGTACTTC. Its translation is CATSRTSGSVYEQYF.

The chain recombines TRBV7-6 with TRBJ1-6, with a weak D call TRBD1 (6 bases). The V gene's germline CDR1 is SGHVS and CDR2 FNYEAQ. Deletions cut 7 bases from V and 8 bases from J, with 18 bases between. The CDR3 extends over 15 amino acids. The chain's CDR3 is CASTEHRDKDSPLHF. In nucleotides, the CDR3 is TGTGCCAGCACCGAGCACCGGGACAAGGATTCACCCCTCCACTTT.

This chain's CDR3 is CASSLARLATHNEQFF. CDR3 nucleotides: TGTGCCAGCAGCTTAGCGAGACTAGCTACCCACAATGAGCAGTTCTTC. The gene calls are TRBV7-9 and TRBJ2-1; 7 bases align to TRBD2. With V trimmed by 0 bases and J by 5 bases, 7 bases remained unmatched. The germline V gene has CDR1 SEHNR and CDR2 FQNEAQ (reference sequence). CDR3 length: 16 residues.

This clone was observed a handful of times. This chain uses TRBV29-1 with TRBJ2-7; TRBD1 aligns across 9 bases. Germline CDR1 SQVTM, CDR2 ANQGSEA. This CDR3 has 13 residues. Trimming removed 4 bases from V and 3 bases from J; junction bases left unmatched: 4. The DNA of the CDR3 is TGCAGCGTTGTACAGGGGGCGATCTACGAGCAGTACTTC. Residues: CSVVQGAIYEQYF.

The rearrangement joins TRBV5-6 to TRBJ2-7; 7 bases fit TRBD2. The CDR3 runs to 15 residues. The germline CDR1 and CDR2 sequences are SGHDT and YYEEEE. With 4 bases clipped from V and 2 bases from J, the junction kept 9 bases outside the gene matches. The CDR3 region is CASSTGVAGAYEQYF. CDR3 nucleotides: TGTGCCAGCAGCACCGGGGTAGCGGGCGCCTACGAGCAGTACTTC.

In its sample, this clone was seen once. The chain couples TRBV30 to TRBJ2-1, with 7 bases fitting TRBD1. Germline V gene sequence: CDR1 GTSNPN, CDR2 SVGIG (reference sequence). The CDR3 extends over 14 amino acids. Trimming took 3 bases from V and 8 from J; bases not matched to a gene: 10. CDR3: CAWRHTGARDEQFF. The CDR3 coding sequence is TGTGCCTGGAGACATACAGGGGCCCGGGATGAGCAGTTCTTC.

This chain connects TRBV3-1 (or the pseudogene TRBV3-2) to TRBJ2-7; 7 bases are shared with TRBD1. Losses at the gene ends were 1 base for V and 5 bases for J; bases not matched to a gene: 5. CDR3 length: 14 amino acids. Germline V gene data show CDR1 as LGHDT and CDR2 as YNNKEL (reference sequence). The CDR3 region is CASSQGQGGHEQYF. For the CDR3, the DNA is TGTGCCAGCAGCCAAGGACAGGGTGGCCACGAGCAGTACTTC.

The CDR3 sequence: CASSLGTSGDYEQYF. In nucleotides, the CDR3 is TGCGCCAGCAGCTTGGGGACTAGCGGAGACTACGAGCAGTACTTC. The J gene is TRBJ2-7, the V gene TRBV5-1; 10 bases agree with TRBD2. The CDR3 has 15 amino acids. Trimming took 0 bases from V and 3 from J; bases not matched to a gene: 3. Germline CDR1 is SGHRS and CDR2 is YFSETQ.